Listed below are T cell receptor beta chains from one sample, sequenced in a study of OX40 agonist ivuxolimab in advanced cancers. Sequencing used immunoSEQ multiplex PCR; TCRdb keeps in-frame clones, though not all of them. The sample yields 76,000 or so clones, 65% to 90% seen once. This sample comprised CD4+ or CD8+ T cells sorted from blood, obtained in a trial of the OX40 agonist ivuxolimab. Every receptor here comes from an adult with an advanced solid tumor such as melanoma, head and neck, liver or kidney cancer. Both conserved end residues are part of each CDR3. The order of the fields is J gene, V gene, CDR3 protein.

>TRBJ1-1|TRBV10-3
CANSRTGGMNTEAFF
>TRBJ2-4|TRBV30
CAWNLGGQNIQYF
>TRBJ1-1|TRBV5-1
CASSLTRTGDGSEAFF
>TRBJ2-7|TRBV4-1
CASSQTPGAGGSYEQYF
>TRBJ1-2|TRBV5-8
CASTPGTANYGYTF
>TRBJ1-4|TRBV7-2
CASSSNIGRLNEKLFF
>TRBJ1-3|TRBV6-5
CASSYSRQDSGNTIYF
>TRBJ2-7|TRBV18
CASSRTGRGDEQYF
>TRBJ2-2|TRBV7-9
CASSPRGPTNTGELFF
>TRBJ1-6|TRBV30
CATQDRGGYSPLHF
>TRBJ1-2|TRBV5-8
CASPIGWANYGYTF
>TRBJ2-5|TRBV6-5
CASSVGTGGAETQYF
>TRBJ2-6|TRBV7-3
CASSLMAAGANVLTF
>TRBJ2-1|TRBV5-4
CASSWEGAGQFF
>TRBJ1-5|TRBV10-3
CAISEGAGRRPQPQHF
>TRBJ1-1|TRBV18
CASSPDDTEAFF
>TRBJ1-2|TRBV2
CASSLENYGYTF
>TRBJ1-1|TRBV7-2
CASSSGGAVLRAFF